These 10 T cell receptor beta chains originate from one sample sequenced in a study of blood T cell repertoires in COVID-19. Profiled with immunoSEQ multiplex PCR; TCRdb holds only in-frame clones, not every one. The data show 360,000 or so clones, with 85% to 90% seen just once and 0.85% to 1.3% held by the top ten. The sequencing input was PBMCs or T cells enriched from blood (not recorded which). These receptors all come from a woman aged 30 to 39 who had been exposed to COVID-19.

The chain recombines TRBV2 with TRBJ1-2, with 10 bases matching TRBD1. CDR1 is SNHLY, CDR2 FYNNEI, per germline. V lost 4 bases and J lost 7; bases outside the gene matches: 3. The CDR3 consists of 13 residues. The CDR3 loop reads CASSAGQGFGYTF. The CDR3 DNA is TGTGCCAGCAGTGCGGGACAGGGGTTTGGCTACACCTTC.

V gene TRBV6-1 combines with J gene TRBJ1-2; no reliable D call. V was shortened by 0 bases and J by 8 bases, with 13 bases between the two germline ends. CDR1 and CDR2 (germline): MNHNS, SASEGT. The CDR3 totals 14 residues. The chain's CDR3 is CASSEARQVGGYTF. As DNA, the CDR3 is TGTGCCAGCAGTGAAGCAAGGCAGGTGGGCGGCTACACCTTC.

V gene TRBV18 combines with J gene TRBJ1-1, with 7 bases lining up with TRBD1. J lost 5 bases, V lost 0 bases, and 3 bases had no gene match. CDR1 and CDR2 (germline): KGHSH, LQKENI. This CDR3 is 14 amino acids long. The CDR3 sequence: CASSPPQGGTEAFF. CDR3 nucleotides: TGTGCCAGCTCACCACCCCAGGGGGGAACTGAAGCTTTCTTT.

The chain joins TRBV28 to TRBJ1-6; D perhaps matches TRBD1 (5 bases). The V gene lost 6 bases and the J gene lost 9 bases, with 15 bases spanning the gap. The CDR3 is 14 residues long. Germline CDR1 and CDR2: MDHEN and SYDVKM. This chain's CDR3 is CASSRGGEISPLHF. Here the CDR3 DNA reads TGTGCCAGCAGCCGGGGGGGGGAAATTTCACCCCTCCACTTT.

The CDR3 here is CASSQASEGQPQHF. CDR3 bases: TGTGCCAGCAGCCAAGCCTCAGAGGGTCAGCCCCAGCATTTT. The chain couples TRBV3-1 (or the pseudogene TRBV3-2) to TRBJ1-5; D is ambiguous. This CDR3 contains 14 residues. V was pared by 1 base and J by 6 bases, with 10 bases between. Per germline, CDR1 LGHDT and CDR2 YNNKEL (reference sequence).

This sequence joins TRBV24-1 and TRBJ2-7; 7 bases line up with TRBD1. V trimming: 3 bases; J trimming: 2 bases; junction bases outside the gene matches: 6. CDR1 KGHDR and CDR2 SFDVKD come from the germline V gene. The CDR3 consists of 15 residues. Here the CDR3 DNA reads TGTGCCACCAGTGATACCCGACAGGGAGCCTACGAGCAGTACTTC. As protein: CATSDTRQGAYEQYF.

The chain joins TRBV28 to TRBJ2-5; perhaps TRBD1 as D (6 bases). The CDR3 consists of 14 residues. The V and J ends lost 5 bases and 4 bases respectively, with 14 bases between them. The germline CDR1 and CDR2 sequences are MDHEN and SYDVKM. The CDR3 bases are TGTGCCAGCAGTCCGCAGGGGCGAGGAGAGACCCAGTACTTC. Translated: CASSPQGRGETQYF.

The rearrangement joins TRBV6-6 to TRBJ2-7; 12 nucleotides line up with TRBD2. Per the germline V gene, CDR1 is MNHNY and CDR2 is SVGAGI (reference sequence). There are 16 residues in the CDR3. V shed 7 bases, J shed 3 bases, and the junction held 10 bases outside the gene matches. The CDR3: CASTGKGTSGLYEQYF. As DNA, the CDR3 is TGTGCCAGCACCGGTAAAGGGACTAGCGGGCTCTACGAGCAGTACTTC.

The genes are TRBV19 and TRBJ2-7; 7 nucleotides line up with TRBD2. V shed 1 base, J shed 1 base, and the junction held 4 bases outside the gene matches. The germline CDR1 and CDR2 sequences are LNHDA and SQIVND (reference sequence). The CDR3 spans 15 residues. The CDR3, as DNA: TGTGCCAGTAGTATAGTTCCTAGCGGTTCCTACGAGCAGTACTTC. It is translated as CASSIVPSGSYEQYF.

This clone has a handful of counts. The J gene is TRBJ1-6, the V gene TRBV9; 8 bases are a match to TRBD1. Per germline, CDR1 SGDLS and CDR2 YYNGEE. The CDR3 is made up of 16 amino acids. J lost 9 bases, V lost 3 bases, and 11 bases had no gene match. The CDR3 is CASSAQPGGGGSPLHF. The CDR3 nucleotides are TGTGCCAGCAGCGCACAACCAGGGGGCGGAGGTTCACCCCTCCACTTT.